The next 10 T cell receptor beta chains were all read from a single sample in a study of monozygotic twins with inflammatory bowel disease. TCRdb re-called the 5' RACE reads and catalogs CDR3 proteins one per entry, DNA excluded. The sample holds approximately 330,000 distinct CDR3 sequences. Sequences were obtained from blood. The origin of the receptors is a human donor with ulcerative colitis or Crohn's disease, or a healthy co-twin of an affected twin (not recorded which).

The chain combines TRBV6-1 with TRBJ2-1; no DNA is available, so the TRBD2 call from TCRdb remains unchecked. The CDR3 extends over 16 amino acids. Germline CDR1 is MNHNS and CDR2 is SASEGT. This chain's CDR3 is CASSPSSGSLDNEQFF.

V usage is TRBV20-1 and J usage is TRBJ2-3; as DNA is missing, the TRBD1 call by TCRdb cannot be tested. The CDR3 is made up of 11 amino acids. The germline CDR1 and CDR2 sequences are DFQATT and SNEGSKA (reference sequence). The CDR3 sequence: CSTPGGDTQYF.

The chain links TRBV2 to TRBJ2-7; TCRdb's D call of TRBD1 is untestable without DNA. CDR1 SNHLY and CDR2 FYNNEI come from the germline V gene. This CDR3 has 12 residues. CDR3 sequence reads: CASGGVSYEQYF.

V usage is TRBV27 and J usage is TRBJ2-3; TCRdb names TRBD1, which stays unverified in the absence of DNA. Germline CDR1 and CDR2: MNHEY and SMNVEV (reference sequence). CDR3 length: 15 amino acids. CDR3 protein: CASSKTASHADTQYF.

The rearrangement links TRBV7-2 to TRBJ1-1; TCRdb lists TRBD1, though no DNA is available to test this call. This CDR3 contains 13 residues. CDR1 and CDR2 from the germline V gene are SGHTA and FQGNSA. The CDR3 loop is CASSFNRGTEAFF.

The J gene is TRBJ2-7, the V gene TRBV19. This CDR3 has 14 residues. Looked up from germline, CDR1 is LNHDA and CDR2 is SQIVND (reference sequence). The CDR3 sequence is CASSLWVNAYEQYF.

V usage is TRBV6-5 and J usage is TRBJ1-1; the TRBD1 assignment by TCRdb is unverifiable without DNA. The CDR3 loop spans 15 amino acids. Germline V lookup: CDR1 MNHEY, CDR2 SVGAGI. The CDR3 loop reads CASSYSQGEWSEAFF.

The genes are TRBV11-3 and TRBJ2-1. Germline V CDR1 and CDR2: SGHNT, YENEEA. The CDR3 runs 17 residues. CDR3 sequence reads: CASSLAEWGSSYNEQFF.

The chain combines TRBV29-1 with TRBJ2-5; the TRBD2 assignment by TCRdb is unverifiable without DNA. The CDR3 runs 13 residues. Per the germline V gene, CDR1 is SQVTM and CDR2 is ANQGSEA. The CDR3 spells CSPEGLAGETQYF.

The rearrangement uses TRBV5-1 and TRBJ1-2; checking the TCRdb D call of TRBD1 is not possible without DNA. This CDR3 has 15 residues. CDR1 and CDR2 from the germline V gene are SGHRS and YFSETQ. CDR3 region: CASRIFPGADYGYTF.